A single sample is the source of the 9 T cell receptor beta chains below, sequenced in a study of cytomegalovirus exposure and HLA in healthy donors. Amplification used 60 Vbeta primers and 13 Jbeta primers. The data were produced by immunoSEQ multiplex PCR, yet TCRdb's version contains in-frame clones alone and is incomplete. The sample has over 200,000 clones; 82% are singletons. The sample comprised PBMCs. The receptors shown here come from a woman aged 40-49 years in good health and CMV-seropositive.

This clone was detected a few times. Other DNA sequences in this sample translate to the same CDR3. The chain joins TRBV5-1 to TRBJ1-1; 10 bases map to TRBD1. V shed 3 bases and J 4 bases; nucleotides not matched to a gene: 6. Germline V gene lookup returns CDR1 SGHRS and CDR2 YFSETQ. The CDR3 totals 15 residues. CDR3 in amino acids: CASSWGTGEVTEAFF. In nucleotides, the CDR3 is TGCGCCAGCAGCTGGGGGACAGGGGAGGTCACTGAAGCTTTCTTT.

This chain joins TRBV30 and TRBJ1-3; 7 bases align to TRBD1. J lost 1 base, V lost 1 base, and 4 bases had no gene match. Germline CDR1 reads GTSNPN; CDR2 reads SVGIG (reference sequence). The CDR3 is 15 amino acids. The CDR3 loop is CAWSDRGRSGNTIYF. For the CDR3, the DNA is TGTGCCTGGAGTGACAGGGGTAGATCTGGAAACACCATATATTTT. Full variable domain (outside the CDR3, taken from reference TRBV30 and TRBJ1-3): SQTIHQWPATLVQPVGSPLSLECTVEGTSNPNLYWYRQAAGRGLQLLFYSVGIGQISSEVPQNLSASRPQDRQFILSSKKLLLSDSGFYLCAWSDRGRSGNTIYFGEGSWLTVV.

The chain recombines TRBV7-8 with TRBJ2-5, with TRBD2 as a possible D gene (6 bases). Germline V gene lookup returns CDR1 SGHVS and CDR2 FQNEAQ. The V end lost 5 bases, the J end lost 4 bases, and 11 bases lay between the germline ends. This CDR3 comprises 13 residues. DNA of the CDR3: TGTGCCAGCAGCCCAATCGGGGGAGAGACCCAGTACTTC. This sequence encodes CASSPIGGETQYF.

The gene calls are TRBV5-8 and TRBJ1-6; 10 bases align to TRBD1. The V segment lost 5 bases and the J segment 0 bases; nucleotides outside the gene matches: 8. The CDR3 is 18 residues long. Germline CDR1 and CDR2: SGHTS and YDEGEE. CDR3 DNA: TGTGCCAGCAGACTCGAAAGGACAGGGGGCTCCTATAATTCACCCCTCCACTTT. This gives the protein CASRLERTGGSYNSPLHF. The variable domain in full, with the rest retrieved from reference TRBV5-8 and TRBJ1-6, is EAGVTQSPTHLIKTRGQQATLRCSPISGHTSVYWYQQALGLGLQFLLWYDEGEERNRGNFPPRFSGRQFPNYSSELNVNALELEDSALYLCASRLERTGGSYNSPLHFGNGTRLTVT.

V is TRBV11-2 and J is TRBJ2-7; 7 nucleotides line up with TRBD2. The germline gives CDR1 SGHAT, CDR2 FQNNGV. The CDR3 has 14 residues. The V segment lost 5 bases and the J segment 4 bases; nucleotides outside the gene matches: 8. The CDR3 nucleotides are TGTGCCAGCAGCCGGGGACTAATGGGGTACGAGCAGTACTTC. It encodes CASSRGLMGYEQYF.

The genes are TRBV5-6 and TRBJ1-2, with TRBD1 as a possible D gene (5 bases). The germline V gene encodes CDR1 SGHDT and CDR2 YYEEEE. V shed 10 bases and J shed 14 bases, with 27 bases lying between them. This CDR3 is 13 amino acids long. The CDR3 nucleotides are TGTGCCGGATCCAAGACCTTAGACAGCCCACCAACCTTC. Its translation: CAGSKTLDSPPTF.

V is TRBV9 and J is TRBJ1-4; a weak D match, TRBD1 (6 bases). The CDR3 has 16 residues. Trimming removed 0 bases at V and 8 bases at J, with 17 bases between. Germline loops: CDR1 SGDLS, CDR2 YYNGEE. The CDR3 region has the DNA TGTGCCAGCAGCGTAGGTGGGGGCCGGACCTCCGAAAAACTGTTTTTT. Translation gives CASSVGGGRTSEKLFF.

This chain joins TRBV28 and TRBJ2-2; possible D gene TRBD2, 6 bases. This CDR3 region has 15 residues. Trimming left V 6 bases short and J 3 bases short, with 14 bases between. Germline-derived CDR1 and CDR2 are MDHEN and SYDVKM. The CDR3 coding sequence is TGTGCCAGCAGATTCCGGACTACCGACACCGGGGAGCTGTTTTTT. It yields the protein CASRFRTTDTGELFF.

This chain links TRBV5-6 with TRBJ1-1; 7 positions match TRBD1. This CDR3 has 17 residues. J lost 1 base, V lost 0 bases, and 9 bases had no gene match. From germline, CDR1 is SGHDT and CDR2 YYEEEE. The CDR3 bases are TGTGCCAGCAGCTTGGGGTTGACAGGGTTTGCGAACACTGAAGCTTTCTTT. Residues: CASSLGLTGFANTEAFF.